This T cell receptor beta chain was found in a study of human thymus T cells. Turning to this clone: Its antigen is unknown.

Sequenced by immunoSEQ multiplex PCR; TCRdb stores in-frame clones only, minus some. The table lists approximately 49,000 clones, 85% to 95% of them singletons. The CDR3 extends over 15 amino acids. V was clipped by 3 bases and J by 7 bases; unmatched bases: 5. The germline gives CDR1 SGHVS, CDR2 FNYEAQ. Study results and caveats: Across thymic and blood repertoires, the usage of V and J genes appeared to be biased.

Healthy Finnish infants having corrective surgery for congenital heart defects served as donors. Half of the eight donors gave roughly 0.45-1 mL blood during surgery. Genomic DNA was extracted from every available blood leukocyte. Sequencing input: blood. This clonotype was sampled from a girl under three years old with a congenital heart defect but otherwise immunologically healthy. The chain recombines TRBV7-6 with TRBJ2-7; 14 positions agree with TRBD2. This CDR3 is CASSFGLAGGGEQYF. The CDR3 region has the DNA TGTGCCAGCAGCTTCGGACTAGCGGGAGGAGGAGAGCAGTACTTC.